What follows are 5 T cell receptor beta chains derived from one specimen sequenced in a study of lymphopenia after photon versus proton radiotherapy. This table comes from immunoSEQ multiplex PCR, and its TCRdb copy is limited to in-frame clones, with some not included. The table lists more than 70,000 clones, about four fifths of them singletons. Sequenced here: peripheral blood, sampled from a patient treated with proton-based radiotherapy. The receptor set was obtained from a man aged 55-75 years with pancreatic cancer.

The chain uses TRBV6-1 and TRBJ2-7; 10 bases match TRBD1. The ends lost 3 bases at V and 6 bases at J; junction bases unmatched: 5. CDR3 length: 14 amino acids. Germline V gene data show CDR1 as MNHNS and CDR2 as SASEGT. The CDR3 region has the DNA TGTGCCAGCAGTGACCGGGACAGGGGTGCCGAGCAGTACTTC. Its translation: CASSDRDRGAEQYF.

This chain connects TRBV20-1 to TRBJ2-7; no clear D gene. Germline V gives CDR1 DFQATT, CDR2 SNEGSKA (reference sequence). The CDR3 has 11 residues. Trimming took off 0 bases at V and 6 bases at J, with 6 bases between the two ends. CDR3 sequence (DNA): TGCAGTGCTAGAGATCAGCTCGAGCAGTACTTC. Amino acid sequence: CSARDQLEQYF.

V is TRBV1 and J is TRBJ2-5; TRBD1 was called by the table and not checked on the DNA. The assigned J gene may be wrong: the sequence end matches TRBJ2-7 better. TRBV1 is a known pseudogene. The CDR3 spans 18 residues. The CDR3 sequence: CTSSQKRDKLTSSYEQYF. The CDR3 coding sequence is TGCACCAGCAGCCAGAAAAGGGACAAACTAACGAGCTCCTACGAGCAGTACTTC.

The CDR3 bases are TGTGCCAGCAGCCTTAGGTCCCGAGAGAATCAGCCCCAGCATTTT. This encodes CASSLRSRENQPQHF. This chain uses TRBV7-2 with TRBJ1-5; D is uncertain. V was shortened by 5 bases and J by 4 bases, with 15 bases between the two germline ends. Germline assignment: CDR1 SGHTA and CDR2 FQGNSA. The CDR3 spans 15 residues.

This clone is labeled as medium-sized (0.01 to 0.1%). The V gene is TRBV7-6, the J gene TRBJ2-2; maybe TRBD2 (5 bases). Germline lookup yields CDR1 SGHVS and CDR2 FNYEAQ. This CDR3 is built from 16 residues. V gave up 3 bases and J gave up 6 bases, with 17 bases separating them. CDR3 in amino acids: CASSLISGRGSGELFF. In DNA form, the CDR3 reads TGTGCCAGCAGCTTGATTTCGGGGAGAGGGTCCGGGGAGCTGTTTTTT.